The entry below describes one T cell receptor (beta chain). Its antigen is not known. Sorted naive or memory CD4+ cells met CEF peptides for roughly 10 days. CDR3 length: 21 amino acids. Trimming removed 3 bases from V and 4 bases from J, with 34 bases in between. From germline, CDR1 is KGHSH and CDR2 LQKENI. This entry belongs to a study of CD4 T cells in relation to SARS-CoV-2 and coronaviruses. Study information: Shared crossreactive spike epitopes were mapped to their HLA restriction. The study, taken as a whole, reports: In roughly 65% of donors, memory CD4+ clonotypes crossrecognized SARS-CoV-2 and at least one common cold coronavirus spike. Monoreactive clones expanded significantly more to SARS-CoV-2 than crossreactive clones did.

Sequencing used immunoSEQ multiplex PCR; TCRdb keeps in-frame clones, though not all of them. The sample gives about 38,000 clones, less than 85% of which show up once; more than 3.5% is in the top ten. This receptor was identified in an adult with COVID-19. This rearrangement joins TRBV18 to TRBJ2-7; D unresolved. The material sequenced was naive CD4+ T cells from PBMCs, cultured in vitro. The sample's subset: naive CD4+ T cells isolated by negative enrichment. DNA for the CDR3: TGTGCCAGCTCACCCCCCGATCGGGCCACCCGAAGAGTCATCCTGCGATACGAGCAGTACTTC. Translated, it gives CASSPPDRATRRVILRYEQYF.